This passage covers 4 T cell receptor beta chains from one sample sequenced in a study of blood T cell repertoires in COVID-19. Only in-frame clones appear in the TCRdb table, and some are missing; sequencing was by immunoSEQ multiplex PCR. The sample records more than 200,000 clones, about 85% being singletons. The sample consisted of peripheral blood. These receptor sequences come from a man aged 55 to 70 with acute or convalescent COVID-19.

The chain has TRBV5-1 and TRBJ1-1, with 8 bases fitting TRBD1. The CDR3 length is 15 residues. V gave up 1 base and J gave up 0 bases; unmatched junction bases: 2. CDR1 is SGHRS and CDR2 is YFSETQ in the germline V gene. CDR3: CASSLYRGMNTEAFF. CDR3 sequence (DNA): TGCGCCAGCAGCTTGTACAGGGGGATGAACACTGAAGCTTTCTTT.

The rearrangement links TRBV5-1 to TRBJ2-5, with 10 bases aligning to TRBD1. V was clipped by 4 bases and J by 5 bases; unmatched bases: 5. CDR1 and CDR2 (germline): SGHRS, YFSETQ. The CDR3 extends over 14 amino acids. In DNA form, the CDR3 reads TGCGCCAGCAGCCGGGACAGGGGTAGGGAGACCCAGTACTTC. Amino acids: CASSRDRGRETQYF.

This chain connects TRBV13 to TRBJ2-7, with TRBD1 matching 8 bases. The CDR3 extends over 17 amino acids. Trimming cost V 5 bases and J 2 bases; bases outside gene matches: 14. The germline V gene has CDR1 PRHDT and CDR2 FYEKMQ (reference sequence). The CDR3 coding sequence is TGTGCCAGCAGCCTCGACCGTCGGACAGGGTCAACCTACGAGCAGTACTTC. Translating it yields CASSLDRRTGSTYEQYF.

The V call is TRBV6-1, the J call TRBJ1-6; tentative D call: TRBD1 (5 bases). Germline-derived CDR1 and CDR2 are MNHNS and SASEGT. This CDR3 has 19 amino acids. The V end was cut by 1 base, the J end by 0 bases, with 16 bases between. CDR3: CASSEVTQGTFSYNSPLHF. DNA for the CDR3: TGTGCCAGCAGTGAAGTAACCCAGGGCACGTTCTCCTATAATTCACCCCTCCACTTT.